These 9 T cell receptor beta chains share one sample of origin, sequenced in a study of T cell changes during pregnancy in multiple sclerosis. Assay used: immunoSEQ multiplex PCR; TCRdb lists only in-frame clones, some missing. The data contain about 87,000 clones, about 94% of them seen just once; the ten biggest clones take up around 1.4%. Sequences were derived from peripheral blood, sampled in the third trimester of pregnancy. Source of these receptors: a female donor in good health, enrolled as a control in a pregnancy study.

DNA for the CDR3: TGCGCCAGCAGCTTGGATGCCGTAACTAAGTCCTATGGCTACACCTTC. Translating it yields CASSLDAVTKSYGYTF. The genes are TRBV5-1 and TRBJ1-2; D gene uncertain. The CDR3 is made up of 16 amino acids. Germline V gene sequence: CDR1 SGHRS, CDR2 YFSETQ. V lost 0 bases, J lost 4 bases, and 16 bases lay in between.

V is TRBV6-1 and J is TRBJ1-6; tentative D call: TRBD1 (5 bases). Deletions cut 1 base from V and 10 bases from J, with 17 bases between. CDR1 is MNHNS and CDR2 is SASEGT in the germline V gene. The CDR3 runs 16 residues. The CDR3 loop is CASSEGSGRGSSPLHF. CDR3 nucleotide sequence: TGTGCCAGCAGTGAAGGGTCTGGTAGGGGTTCGTCACCCCTCCACTTT.

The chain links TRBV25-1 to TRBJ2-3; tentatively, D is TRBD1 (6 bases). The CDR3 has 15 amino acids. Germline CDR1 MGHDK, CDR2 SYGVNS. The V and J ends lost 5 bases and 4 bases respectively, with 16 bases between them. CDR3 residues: CASSLSRGGADTQYF. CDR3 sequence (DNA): TGTGCCAGCAGTCTCTCCAGGGGTGGGGCAGATACGCAGTATTTT.

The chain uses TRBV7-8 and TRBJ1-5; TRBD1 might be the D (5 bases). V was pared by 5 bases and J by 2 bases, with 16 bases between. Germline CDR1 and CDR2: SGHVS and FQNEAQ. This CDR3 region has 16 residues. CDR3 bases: TGTGCCAGCAGCCCGGTAGCGGGGGACCGCAATCAGCCCCAGCATTTT. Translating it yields CASSPVAGDRNQPQHF.

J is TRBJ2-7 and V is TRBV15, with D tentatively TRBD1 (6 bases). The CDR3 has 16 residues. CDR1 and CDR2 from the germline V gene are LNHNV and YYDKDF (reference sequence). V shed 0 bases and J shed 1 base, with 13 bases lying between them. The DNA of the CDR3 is TGTGCCACCAGCAGAGACCAGGGGCAGGGGTCCTACGAGCAGTACTTC. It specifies CATSRDQGQGSYEQYF.

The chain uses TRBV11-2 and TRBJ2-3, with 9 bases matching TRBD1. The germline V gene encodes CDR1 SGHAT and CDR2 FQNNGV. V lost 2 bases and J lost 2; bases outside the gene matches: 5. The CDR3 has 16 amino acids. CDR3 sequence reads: CASSLRGQGSTDTQYF. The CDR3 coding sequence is TGTGCCAGCAGCTTACGTGGACAGGGGTCCACAGATACGCAGTATTTT.

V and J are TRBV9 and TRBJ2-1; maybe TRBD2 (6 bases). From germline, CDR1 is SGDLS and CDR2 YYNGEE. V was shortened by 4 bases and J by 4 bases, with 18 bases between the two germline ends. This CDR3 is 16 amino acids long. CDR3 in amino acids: CASSPPGTSPYNEQFF. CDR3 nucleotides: TGTGCCAGCAGCCCACCCGGGACTTCACCTTACAATGAGCAGTTCTTC.

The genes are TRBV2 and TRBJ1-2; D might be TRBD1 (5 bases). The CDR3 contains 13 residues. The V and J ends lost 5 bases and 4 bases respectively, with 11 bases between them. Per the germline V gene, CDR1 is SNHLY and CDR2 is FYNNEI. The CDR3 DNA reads TGTGCCAGCAGTATGGGGACTGGCTATGGCTACACCTTC. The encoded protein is CASSMGTGYGYTF. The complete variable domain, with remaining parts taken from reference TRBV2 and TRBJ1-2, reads EPEVTQTPSHQVTQMGQEVILRCVPISNHLYFYWYRQILGQKVEFLVSFYNNEISEKSEIFDDQFSVERPDGSNFTLKIRSTKLEDSAMYFCASSMGTGYGYTFGSGTRLTVV.

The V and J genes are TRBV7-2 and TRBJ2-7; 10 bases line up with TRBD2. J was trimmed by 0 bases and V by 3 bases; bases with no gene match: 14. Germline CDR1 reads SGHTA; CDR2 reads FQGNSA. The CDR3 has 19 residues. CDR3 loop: CASSFVSSGSVNPSYEQYF. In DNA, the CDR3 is TGTGCCAGCAGCTTTGTTTCTAGCGGGAGTGTCAACCCCTCCTACGAGCAGTACTTC.